Listed below are T cell receptor beta chains from one sample, sequenced in a study of blood T cell repertoires in COVID-19. TCRdb's copy holds only in-frame clones and misses some; the assay was immunoSEQ multiplex PCR. The table has 130,000 to 150,000 clones, approximately 86% seen once. The sequenced sample consisted of peripheral blood. All receptors come from a woman aged 40 to 55 with active or convalescent COVID-19. CDR3s include the opening cysteine and the closing phenylalanine or tryptophan. The order of the fields is D gene, clone size, V gene, J gene, CDR3 protein, CDR3 DNA. A D gene is named only where the DNA matches it firmly. The size entry is marked missing in some rows and otherwise reads once, few, many or a size class.

d_call: TRBD1
clone_size: NA
v_call: TRBV29-1
j_call: TRBJ1-2
cdr3_aa: CSVDRAGQGSGYTF
cdr3_nt: TGCAGCGTTGACAGGGCCGGACAGGGAAGTGGCTACACCTTC

d_call: NA
clone_size: NA
v_call: TRBV6-5
j_call: TRBJ1-3
cdr3_aa: CASSYGLEGNTIYF
cdr3_nt: TGTGCCAGCAGTTACGGACTAGAAGGAAACACCATATATTTT

d_call: NA
clone_size: few
v_call: TRBV27
j_call: TRBJ1-1
cdr3_aa: CASSKMDSSMNTEAFF
cdr3_nt: TGTGCCAGCAGTAAGATGGACAGCTCCATGAACACTGAAGCTTTCTTT

d_call: TRBD1
clone_size: once
v_call: TRBV5-4
j_call: TRBJ1-2
cdr3_aa: CASSLDRGLGGYTF
cdr3_nt: TGTGCCAGCAGCTTGGACAGGGGTTTAGGTGGCTACACCTTC

d_call: NA
clone_size: once
v_call: TRBV18
j_call: TRBJ1-1
cdr3_aa: CASSPPGGRNTEAFF
cdr3_nt: TGTGCCAGCTCACCGCCGGGAGGGCGGAACACTGAAGCTTTCTTT

d_call: NA
clone_size: NA
v_call: TRBV5-1
j_call: TRBJ1-2
cdr3_aa: CASSLEFPPNYGYTF
cdr3_nt: TGCGCCAGCAGCTTGGAATTCCCCCCAAACTATGGCTACACCTTC

d_call: TRBD1
clone_size: NA
v_call: TRBV7-9
j_call: TRBJ1-1
cdr3_aa: CASSSMGQGDTEAFF
cdr3_nt: TGTGCCAGCAGCTCCATGGGACAGGGTGATACTGAAGCTTTCTTT

d_call: TRBD2
clone_size: NA
v_call: TRBV4-3
j_call: TRBJ2-7
cdr3_aa: CASSQPPPAGARYEQYF
cdr3_nt: TGCGCCAGCAGCCAACCCCCCCCAGCGGGAGCCAGATACGAGCAGTACTTC

d_call: NA
clone_size: NA
v_call: TRBV28
j_call: TRBJ1-1
cdr3_aa: CAITRTANTEAFF
cdr3_nt: TGTGCCATTACTCGGACAGCGAACACTGAAGCTTTCTTT

d_call: TRBD2
clone_size: NA
v_call: TRBV9
j_call: TRBJ2-2
cdr3_aa: CASSLTSGRRTGELFF
cdr3_nt: TGTGCCAGCAGCCTAACTAGCGGGAGACGCACCGGGGAGCTGTTTTTT

d_call: TRBD2
clone_size: few
v_call: TRBV11-3
j_call: TRBJ2-7
cdr3_aa: CASSLDPSGAYEQYF
cdr3_nt: TGTGCCAGCAGCTTAGATCCTAGCGGGGCTTACGAGCAGTACTTC

d_call: NA
clone_size: NA
v_call: TRBV27
j_call: TRBJ2-7
cdr3_aa: CASSFTGGGIYEQYF
cdr3_nt: TGTGCCAGCAGTTTCACAGGGGGGGGGATCTACGAGCAGTACTTC

d_call: TRBD1
clone_size: NA
v_call: TRBV28
j_call: TRBJ2-7
cdr3_aa: CASNLLRTGVREQYF
cdr3_nt: TGTGCCAGCAACCTCCTCCGGACAGGGGTCCGCGAGCAGTACTTC

d_call: TRBD1
clone_size: NA
v_call: TRBV19
j_call: TRBJ1-2
cdr3_aa: CASSMDRANGYTF
cdr3_nt: TGTGCCAGTAGTATGGACAGGGCAAATGGCTACACCTTC

d_call: NA
clone_size: NA
v_call: TRBV11-2
j_call: TRBJ1-6
cdr3_aa: CASSLFRPAWGVNSPLHF
cdr3_nt: TGTGCCAGCAGCTTATTTAGACCGGCGTGGGGAGTCAATTCACCCCTCCACTTT

d_call: NA
clone_size: NA
v_call: TRBV6-5
j_call: TRBJ2-3
cdr3_aa: CAIQSGASTDTQYF
cdr3_nt: TGTGCCATACAGTCAGGGGCGTCCACAGATACGCAGTATTTT

d_call: TRBD1
clone_size: few
v_call: TRBV6-5
j_call: TRBJ2-2
cdr3_aa: CASSYPTGLGTGELFF
cdr3_nt: TGTGCCAGCAGTTACCCGACAGGGCTCGGCACCGGGGAGCTGTTTTTT

d_call: TRBD1
clone_size: NA
v_call: TRBV2
j_call: TRBJ1-6
cdr3_aa: CATIPGQGVNSPLHF
cdr3_nt: TGTGCCACTATTCCGGGACAGGGGGTGAATTCACCCCTCCACTTT

d_call: TRBD1
clone_size: NA
v_call: TRBV19
j_call: TRBJ1-2
cdr3_aa: CASSIATGWNYGYTF
cdr3_nt: TGTGCCAGTAGTATCGCGACAGGGTGGAATTATGGCTACACCTTC

d_call: TRBD1
clone_size: few
v_call: TRBV5-6
j_call: TRBJ2-7
cdr3_aa: CASSIGTGATWEQYF
cdr3_nt: TGTGCCAGCAGCATTGGGACAGGGGCGACCTGGGAGCAGTACTTC

d_call: TRBD1
clone_size: NA
v_call: TRBV28
j_call: TRBJ1-2
cdr3_aa: CASSLRDRGGGYTF
cdr3_nt: TGTGCCAGCAGTTTAAGGGACAGGGGAGGAGGCTACACCTTC

d_call: TRBD1
clone_size: NA
v_call: TRBV6-2/TRBV6-3
j_call: TRBJ1-1
cdr3_aa: CASSPQGATEAFF
cdr3_nt: TGTGCCAGCAGTCCCCAGGGGGCCACTGAAGCTTTCTTT

d_call: NA
clone_size: NA
v_call: TRBV4-1
j_call: TRBJ1-1
cdr3_aa: CASSHLEQGAPSNTEAFF
cdr3_nt: TGCGCCAGCAGCCACTTAGAGCAAGGGGCCCCATCAAACACTGAAGCTTTCTTT

d_call: TRBD2
clone_size: NA
v_call: TRBV29-1
j_call: TRBJ2-5
cdr3_aa: CSVLAGGGWRETQYF
cdr3_nt: TGCAGCGTTCTCGCTGGCGGGGGGTGGAGGGAGACCCAGTACTTC

d_call: NA
clone_size: NA
v_call: TRBV19
j_call: TRBJ1-3
cdr3_aa: CASTPGGRGTGSGNTIYF
cdr3_nt: TGTGCCAGTACCCCCGGGGGTCGGGGGACGGGCTCTGGAAACACCATATATTTT

d_call: TRBD1
clone_size: NA
v_call: TRBV3-1/TRBV3-2
j_call: TRBJ2-7
cdr3_aa: CASSQVTGGDYEQYF
cdr3_nt: TGTGCCAGCAGCCAAGTGACAGGGGGAGACTACGAGCAGTACTTC

d_call: TRBD1
clone_size: few
v_call: TRBV7-2
j_call: TRBJ1-3
cdr3_aa: CASSRDSSGNTIYF
cdr3_nt: TGTGCCAGCAGCCGGGACAGCTCTGGAAACACCATATATTTT

d_call: NA
clone_size: once
v_call: TRBV5-8
j_call: TRBJ1-2
cdr3_aa: CASSFSAGEGYTF
cdr3_nt: TGTGCCAGCAGCTTCAGTGCCGGGGAGGGCTACACCTTC

d_call: NA
clone_size: NA
v_call: TRBV21-1
j_call: TRBJ2-2
cdr3_aa: CPPRADRDWNTGELFF
cdr3_nt: TGTCCTCCCAGGGCAGACAGGGATTGGAACACCGGGGAGCTGTTTTTT

d_call: TRBD2
clone_size: once
v_call: TRBV7-2
j_call: TRBJ2-3
cdr3_aa: CASSFSPSRGGRTDTQYF
cdr3_nt: TGTGCCAGCAGCTTTTCCCCCTCTCGCGGGGGTCGCACAGATACGCAGTATTTT

d_call: TRBD1
clone_size: NA
v_call: TRBV9
j_call: TRBJ1-2
cdr3_aa: CASSVGTDWNYGYTF
cdr3_nt: TGTGCCAGCAGCGTCGGGACAGACTGGAACTATGGCTACACCTTC

d_call: NA
clone_size: NA
v_call: TRBV5-4
j_call: TRBJ2-7
cdr3_aa: CASSLDGKSEQYF
cdr3_nt: TGTGCCAGCAGCTTGGACGGGAAGAGCGAGCAGTACTTC

d_call: TRBD1
clone_size: NA
v_call: TRBV19
j_call: TRBJ1-1
cdr3_aa: CASGTGPNTEAFF
cdr3_nt: TGTGCCAGTGGGACAGGGCCAAACACTGAAGCTTTCTTT

d_call: NA
clone_size: NA
v_call: TRBV5-5
j_call: TRBJ1-2
cdr3_aa: CASSLARGGASYGYTF
cdr3_nt: TGTGCCAGCAGCTTGGCCCGAGGGGGGGCGAGCTATGGCTACACCTTC

d_call: NA
clone_size: NA
v_call: TRBV29-1
j_call: TRBJ1-5
cdr3_aa: CSVVVESSNQPQHF
cdr3_nt: TGCAGCGTCGTAGTAGAGAGTAGCAATCAGCCCCAGCATTTT

d_call: NA
clone_size: NA
v_call: TRBV11-2
j_call: TRBJ1-3
cdr3_aa: CASSPPARGPSGNTIYF
cdr3_nt: TGTGCCAGCAGCCCTCCCGCGAGAGGCCCCTCTGGAAACACCATATATTTT

d_call: NA
clone_size: NA
v_call: TRBV7-9
j_call: TRBJ1-2
cdr3_aa: CASSLAQGHSYGYTF
cdr3_nt: TGTGCCAGCAGCTTAGCGCAGGGGCATAGCTATGGCTACACCTTC

d_call: TRBD1
clone_size: NA
v_call: TRBV24-1
j_call: TRBJ2-7
cdr3_aa: CATSDLPGTGGSEQYF
cdr3_nt: TGTGCCACCAGTGATTTGCCCGGGACAGGGGGGAGCGAGCAGTACTTC

d_call: NA
clone_size: NA
v_call: TRBV6-1
j_call: TRBJ1-1
cdr3_aa: CASSEGVNTEAFF
cdr3_nt: TGTGCCAGCAGTGAAGGAGTGAACACTGAAGCTTTCTTT

d_call: TRBD1
clone_size: NA
v_call: TRBV6-1
j_call: TRBJ1-2
cdr3_aa: CASSEDRGNYGYTF
cdr3_nt: TGTGCCAGCAGTGAGGACAGGGGGAACTATGGCTACACCTTC

d_call: NA
clone_size: few
v_call: TRBV6-2/TRBV6-3
j_call: TRBJ1-2
cdr3_aa: CASSYPDGYTF
cdr3_nt: TGTGCCAGCAGTTACCCGGATGGCTACACCTTC

d_call: NA
clone_size: NA
v_call: TRBV6-5
j_call: TRBJ2-1
cdr3_aa: CASSRTGTGYNEQFF
cdr3_nt: TGTGCCAGCAGCCGCACCGGGACTGGCTACAATGAGCAGTTCTTC

d_call: NA
clone_size: NA
v_call: TRBV6-4
j_call: TRBJ1-2
cdr3_aa: CASRVDRRARGYTF
cdr3_nt: TGTGCCAGCAGAGTAGACAGGCGGGCGAGGGGCTACACCTTC